This T cell receptor (beta chain) appears in the sequencing data of a study of PD-1 blockade in classical Hodgkin lymphoma. This CDR3 has 19 residues. Germline CDR1 and CDR2: SGHRS and YFSETQ. The J segment lost 3 bases and the V segment lost 1 base, leaving 7 bases of the junction unmatched. Following autologous stem cell transplantation, relapse occurred in every patient, and exposure to brentuximab vedotin varied. Thawed PBMCs were the source of CD4+ T cells, purified by magnetic negative selection. The method was immunoSEQ multiplex PCR; TCRdb's version includes in-frame clones alone and lacks a portion of them. The sample records approximately 28,000 clones, roughly 80% being singletons.

This TCR came from a human donor with classical Hodgkin lymphoma. This chain links TRBV5-1 with TRBJ2-1, with 16 bases that match TRBD2. The input for sequencing was CD4+ T cells from blood, taken at baseline. The CDR3 spells CASSLTGTSGGAYYNEQFF. The CDR3 DNA is TGCGCCAGCAGCTTGACCGGGACTAGCGGGGGGGCCTACTACAATGAGCAGTTCTTC.